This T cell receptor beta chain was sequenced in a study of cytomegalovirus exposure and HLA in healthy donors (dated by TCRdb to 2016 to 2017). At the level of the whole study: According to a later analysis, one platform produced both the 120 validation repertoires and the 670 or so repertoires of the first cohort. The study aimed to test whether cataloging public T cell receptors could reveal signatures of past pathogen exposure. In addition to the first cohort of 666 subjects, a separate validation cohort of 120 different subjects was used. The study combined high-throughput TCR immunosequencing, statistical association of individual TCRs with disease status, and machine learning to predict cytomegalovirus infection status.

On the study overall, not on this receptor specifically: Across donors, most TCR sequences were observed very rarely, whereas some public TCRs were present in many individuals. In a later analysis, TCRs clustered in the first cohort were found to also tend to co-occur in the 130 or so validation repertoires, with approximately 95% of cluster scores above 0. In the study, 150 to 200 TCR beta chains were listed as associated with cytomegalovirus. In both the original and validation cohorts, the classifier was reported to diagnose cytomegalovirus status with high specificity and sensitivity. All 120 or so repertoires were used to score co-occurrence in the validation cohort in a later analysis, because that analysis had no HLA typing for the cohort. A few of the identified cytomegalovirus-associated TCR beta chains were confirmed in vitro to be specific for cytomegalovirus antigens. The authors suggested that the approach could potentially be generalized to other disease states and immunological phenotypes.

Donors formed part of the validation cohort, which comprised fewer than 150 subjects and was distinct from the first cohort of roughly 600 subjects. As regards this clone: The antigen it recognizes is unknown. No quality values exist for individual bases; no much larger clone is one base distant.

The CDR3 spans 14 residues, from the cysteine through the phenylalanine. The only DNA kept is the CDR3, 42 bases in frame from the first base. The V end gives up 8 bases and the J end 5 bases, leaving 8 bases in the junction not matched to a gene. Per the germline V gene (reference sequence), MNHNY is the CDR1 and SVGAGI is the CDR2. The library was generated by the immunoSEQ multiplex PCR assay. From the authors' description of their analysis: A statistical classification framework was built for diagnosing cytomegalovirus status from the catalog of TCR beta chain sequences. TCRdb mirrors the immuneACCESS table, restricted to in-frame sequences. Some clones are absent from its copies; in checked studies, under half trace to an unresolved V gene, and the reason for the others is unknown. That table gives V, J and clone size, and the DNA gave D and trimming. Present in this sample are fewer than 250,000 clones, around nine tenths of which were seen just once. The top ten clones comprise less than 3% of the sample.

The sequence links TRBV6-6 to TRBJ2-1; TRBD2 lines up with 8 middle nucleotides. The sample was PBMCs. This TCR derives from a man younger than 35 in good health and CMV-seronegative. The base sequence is TGTGCCAGCCGTGTATTGCGGGGGGACAATGAGCAGTTCTTC. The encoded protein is CASRVLRGDNEQFF.